Included here is one T cell receptor beta chain sequence, with context. The antigen this receptor binds is unknown. Base quality data are lacking; no much larger clone is found one base away. TCRbeta CDR3 regions were amplified from genomic DNA using the immunoSEQ Assay, a bias-controlled multiplex PCR. For the original study's pipeline: The number of nucleated cells in each sample was estimated by amplification of reference gene primers within the assay. To quantify the absolute abundance of each unique TCRbeta CDR3 rearrangement, sequence reads were collapsed and filtered. Productive Simpson clonality was computed per sample as the square root of Simpson's diversity index over productive rearrangements. The clones in this table, taken by TCRdb from immuneACCESS, are in-frame only. Not every clone is retained; where verified, under half of the shortfall comes from an unresolved V gene, and the cause of the rest is unknown. Clonal size and the V and J genes are those of that table, whereas D and trimming came from the DNA. The sample table holds 270,000 or so clones, of which more than 75% were seen once. The ten largest clones represent approximately 6.6% of the sample.

The sample belongs to a study of blood T cell repertoires in COVID-19 (dated by TCRdb to 2018 to 2021). About the study as a whole: Samples covering the acute and convalescent phases of COVID-19 were provided by collaborators in the United States, Italy and Spain. Where HLA class I and class II types were available, the types were taken from metadata supplied by the sample provider, not from assay-based typing. The material from the prospective study consisted of cDNA or gDNA derived from T cells, B-cell-depleted T cells, or PBMCs. A freely available public database, intended as a resource for researchers studying the immune response to SARS-CoV-2, is where the repertoires were released. Nearly every sample came with metadata listing a de-identified subject ID, COVID-19 status, age in years and sex. Samples came from the ongoing ImmuneRACE study (first 160 participants) plus 1,254 subjects from 6 global collaborators. The dataset comprised deeply sampled blood TCRbeta repertoires from subjects exposed to, actively infected with, or recovered from COVID-19. What the work shows at the level of the full study, not this receptor alone: How much clinical and demographic metadata was included differed by source and by participant, and the metadata was provided uncurated.

In the prospective study, participants were about 18 to 90 years old, resided in around 25 geographic areas of the United States, and were enrolled through a virtual design. To assign participants to cohorts, the prospective study relied on clinical history that participants themselves reported in a screening survey and a study questionnaire. Exposed participants had been in contact, within 2 weeks of entering the study, with a person who had a PCR-confirmed or clinician-diagnosed case of COVID-19. Each participant in the prospective study had whole blood, serum and a nasopharyngeal or oropharyngeal swab collected by mobile phlebotomists. Prospective study participants could optionally give additional blood draws and questionnaires over a roughly two-month period. Blood samples from the prospective study were shipped frozen or at room temperature prior to DNA extraction. Taken from cysteine to phenylalanine, the CDR3 has 15 residues. Only CDR3 DNA remains: 45 bases, in frame from the first base. CDR1 SNHLY and CDR2 FYNNEI were looked up in the germline V gene. Trimming accounts for 7 bases at V and 6 bases at J, while the number of junction bases matched to no gene is 7.

The chain was built from TRBV2 and TRBJ2-2, and 11 junction bases match TRBD1. Specimen: PBMCs or T cells enriched from blood (not recorded which). The clonotype was recovered from a woman aged 45 to 65 who had been exposed to COVID-19. The nucleotide sequence reads TGTGCCAGCAACAAGGACAGGGGGCTTGCCGGGGAGCTGTTTTTT. It codes for CASNKDRGLAGELFF. The entire variable domain, with the stretches around the CDR3 drawn from the reference TRBV2 and TRBJ2-2 proteins, is EPEVTQTPSHQVTQMGQEVILRCVPISNHLYFYWYRQILGQKVEFLVSFYNNEISEKSEIFDDQFSVERPDGSNFTLKIRSTKLEDSAMYFCASNKDRGLAGELFFGEGSRLTVL.